These 25 T cell receptor beta chains came from one sample sequenced in a study of shared clonotypes between healthy human individuals. Data came from immunoSEQ multiplex PCR; TCRdb stores just in-frame clones and leaves some out. There are around 990,000 clones in the sample; roughly 77% occur only once, and about 0.94% lies in the top ten. The sample was memory CD4+ T cells from PBMCs. Subset defined: CD45RA-negative fraction. These receptors all come from a man between 18 and 29 years old in good health. Some clones in this sample may be carry-over from other donors' samples.

The V and J genes are TRBV10-2 and TRBJ1-1; no clear D gene. CDR3 length equals 14 residues. V shed 0 bases and J shed 7 bases, with 12 bases lying between them. CDR1 is WSHSY, CDR2 SAAADI, per germline. CDR3 region: CASSESRQRNEAFF. In nucleotides, the CDR3 is TGCGCCAGCAGTGAGTCGAGGCAACGCAATGAAGCTTTCTTT.

This chain connects TRBV4-1 to TRBJ1-2; D is perhaps TRBD1 (6 bases). The V gene's germline CDR1 is MGHRA and CDR2 YSYEKL. The CDR3 is 15 amino acids. Trimming cost V 1 base and J 3 bases, with 12 bases left between them. CDR3 sequence: CASSQVLGQHYGYTF. The CDR3 DNA reads as TGCGCCAGCAGCCAAGTCCTAGGACAGCACTATGGCTACACCTTC.

The chain joins TRBV5-4 to TRBJ1-2; D is perhaps TRBD1 (6 bases). Trimming pared 4 bases from V and 3 bases from J, leaving 16 bases between. The CDR3 consists of 15 residues. The germline V gene has CDR1 SGHNT and CDR2 YYREEE (reference sequence). The CDR3 protein is CASSPRLKGDYGYTF. For the CDR3, the DNA is TGTGCCAGCAGCCCCCGGCTGAAGGGGGACTATGGCTACACCTTC.

A single count supports this clone. A much bigger clone sits one base away, suggesting this may be a read error. The CDR3 does not end in the conserved phenylalanine or tryptophan, so this is likely a read error. V is TRBV4-1 and J is TRBJ2-7; D could derive from TRBD1 or TRBD2 (5 bases each). Trimming shortened V by 0 bases and J by 6 bases, and 18 bases separated the two germline ends. The CDR3 is 16 residues long. Germline loops: CDR1 MGHRA, CDR2 YSYEKL. The CDR3 reads CASSQDSRTQRGEQYS. The CDR3 DNA sequence: TGCGCCAGCAGCCAAGACTCAAGGACGCAGAGGGGCGAGCAGTACTCC.

The chain recombines TRBV28 with TRBJ2-7; a weak D match, TRBD1 (6 bases). CDR1 is MDHEN and CDR2 is SYDVKM in the germline V gene. There are 15 residues in the CDR3. Between the trimmed V and J ends, which lost 3 bases and 0 bases, there was a span of 12 bases. The CDR3 spells CASSFRGGHSYEQYF. CDR3 DNA sequence: TGTGCCAGCAGTTTCAGAGGGGGTCACTCCTACGAGCAGTACTTC.

This sequence joins TRBV7-8 and TRBJ2-7, with D possibly being TRBD2 (6 bases). The germline CDR1 and CDR2 sequences are SGHVS and FQNEAQ. CDR3 length: 15 amino acids. With 2 bases removed from V and 1 base from J, the gap between germline ends came to 12 bases. The CDR3 here is CASSLLAVLSYEQYF. The CDR3 DNA reads TGTGCCAGCAGCTTATTAGCGGTGCTTTCCTACGAGCAGTACTTC. Complete variable domain (other parts from reference TRBV7-8 and TRBJ2-7): GAGVSQSPRYKVAKRGQDVALRCDPISGHVSLFWYQQALGQGPEFLTYFQNEAQLDKSGLPSDRFFAERPEGSVSTLKIQRTQQEDSAVYLCASSLLAVLSYEQYFGPGTRLTVT.

This sequence joins TRBV2 and TRBJ2-2; D unresolved. V gave up 4 bases and J gave up 4 bases, with 7 bases separating them. There are 13 residues in the CDR3. The germline CDR1 and CDR2 sequences are SNHLY and FYNNEI. The CDR3, as DNA: TGTGCCAGCAGTGTGCACGCCACCGGGGAGCTGTTTTTT. It specifies CASSVHATGELFF.

The V and J genes are TRBV7-3 and TRBJ2-3; 7 bases align to TRBD2. The germline V gene has CDR1 SGHTA and CDR2 FQGTGA. Losses at the gene ends were 0 bases for V and 4 bases for J; bases not matched to a gene: 10. This CDR3 has 17 amino acids. DNA of the CDR3: TGTGCCAGCAGCTTAACGGGAGGGAGGAGTCCCCCAGATACGCAGTATTTT. Translating it yields CASSLTGGRSPPDTQYF.

The chain joins TRBV6-1 to TRBJ1-1; D call uncertain. This CDR3 comprises 14 residues. Looked up from germline, CDR1 is MNHNS and CDR2 is SASEGT. Between the trimmed V and J ends, which lost 2 bases and 7 bases, there was a span of 14 bases. The CDR3 region is CASSESRAGNEAFF. For the CDR3, the DNA is TGTGCCAGCAGTGAAAGCCGGGCCGGTAATGAAGCTTTCTTT.

A few counts support this clone. V gene TRBV15 combines with J gene TRBJ2-5; 9 bases fit TRBD1. TRBJ2-7 explains the end of the DNA better; the J call may be wrong. This CDR3 region has 14 residues. Germline CDR1 reads LNHNV; CDR2 reads YYDKDF (reference sequence). The CDR3: CATSSGTGTYEQYF. CDR3 sequence (DNA): TGTGCCACCAGCAGCGGGACAGGGACCTACGAGCAGTACTTC.

The table lists this clone with a few counts. This rearrangement joins TRBV6-5 to TRBJ2-7, with 10 bases identical to TRBD2. The J segment lost 7 bases and the V segment lost 5 bases, leaving 11 bases of the junction unmatched. Germline CDR1 MNHEY, CDR2 SVGAGI. This CDR3 spans 15 amino acids. DNA for the CDR3: TGTGCCAGCAGTCGTAAGCGGGAGGGCCATTTTGAGCAGTACTTC. Its translation is CASSRKREGHFEQYF.

This clone was picked up one time. The rearrangement uses TRBV28 and TRBJ1-1; possible D gene TRBD1, 6 bases. Between the trimmed V and J ends, which lost 4 bases and 7 bases, there was a span of 10 bases. This CDR3 contains 12 residues. From germline, CDR1 is MDHEN and CDR2 SYDVKM. The DNA of the CDR3 is TGTGCCAGCAGTTCCAGGGGTGGTGAAGCTTTCTTT. Protein sequence: CASSSRGGEAFF.

The CDR3 DNA reads TGTGCCAGCAGAACCACCCTGGAGTACCGCACTGAAGCTTTCTTT. Translating it yields CASRTTLEYRTEAFF. The V and J genes are TRBV19 and TRBJ1-1; no reliable D call. The CDR3 extends over 15 amino acids. In germline, CDR1 is LNHDA, CDR2 SQIVND (reference sequence). Trimming cost V 9 bases and J 4 bases, with 21 bases left between them.

The V call is TRBV7-7, the J call TRBJ2-5; TRBD1 might be the D (5 bases). Trimming removed 5 bases from V and 5 bases from J, with 12 bases in between. This CDR3 is built from 13 residues. Germline-derived CDR1 and CDR2 are SSHAT and FNYEAQ (reference sequence). The CDR3 DNA sequence: TGTGCCAGCAGCGCGCGACAGCGCGAGACCCAGTACTTC. Its translation: CASSARQRETQYF.

The CDR3 DNA sequence: TGCGCCAGCAGCCAAGGAGCGCAGCGGGAGGATCCCGGGGAGCTGTTTTTT. Protein product: CASSQGAQREDPGELFF. The chain employs TRBV4-3 and TRBJ2-2; TRBD2 matches 9 bases. The V gene end was trimmed by 1 base and the J gene end by 6 bases; junction bases not matched to a gene: 9. This CDR3 is built from 17 residues. CDR1 is LGHNA and CDR2 is YSLEER in the germline V gene.

The rearrangement joins TRBV12-2 to TRBJ2-3; the table's D call, TRBD1, has no DNA check behind it. TRBV12-2 is annotated as a pseudogene. The CDR3 covers 14 residues. The CDR3 region is CASRLYSGTDTQYF. The CDR3 DNA reads TGTGCAAGTCGCTTATACAGTGGCACAGATACGCAGTATTTT.

This rearrangement joins TRBV9 to TRBJ2-1; D is perhaps TRBD2 (6 bases). Germline V gene data show CDR1 as SGDLS and CDR2 as YYNGEE. This CDR3 has 15 residues. The V end was cut by 5 bases, the J end by 0 bases, with 12 bases between. CDR3 coding DNA: TGTGCCAGCAGTGCCTTCGGGAGCTCCTACAATGAGCAGTTCTTC. Residues: CASSAFGSSYNEQFF. Full variable domain (remainder filled in from reference TRBV9 and TRBJ2-1): DSGVTQTPKHLITATGQRVTLRCSPRSGDLSVYWYQQSLDQGLQFLIQYYNGEERAKGNILERFSAQQFPDLHSELNLSSLELGDSALYFCASSAFGSSYNEQFFGPGTRLTVL.

The chain couples TRBV28 to TRBJ2-5; D gene uncertain. The V gene's germline CDR1 is MDHEN and CDR2 SYDVKM. CDR3 length equals 13 residues. V gave up 7 bases and J gave up 5 bases, with 14 bases separating them. The CDR3 loop reads CASIDPRSETQYF. Here the CDR3 DNA reads TGTGCCAGCATCGACCCTCGGAGCGAGACCCAGTACTTC.

This clone turned up a few times. The chain is built from TRBV2 and TRBJ2-5, with D perhaps TRBD1 (5 bases). Trimming shortened V by 3 bases and J by 3 bases, and 8 bases separated the two germline ends. This CDR3 is 13 amino acids long. Germline-derived CDR1 and CDR2 are SNHLY and FYNNEI. The CDR3 loop is CASSEAGKETQYF. As DNA, the CDR3 is TGTGCCAGCAGTGAGGCAGGGAAAGAGACCCAGTACTTC.

The V gene is TRBV28, the J gene TRBJ1-2; D gene ambiguous. This CDR3 contains 16 residues. Germline V gene lookup returns CDR1 MDHEN and CDR2 SYDVKM. Trimming stripped 3 bases from V and 7 bases from J, with 21 bases between. CDR3 protein: CASSFPAEAISRGYTF. The CDR3 nucleotides are TGTGCCAGCAGTTTTCCGGCAGAAGCGATTTCCCGTGGCTACACCTTC.

The genes are TRBV6-5 and TRBJ2-1; 9 positions match TRBD2. The CDR3 is 16 amino acids. V shed 4 bases and J 8 bases; nucleotides not matched to a gene: 12. Germline CDR1 MNHEY, CDR2 SVGAGI. CDR3 protein: CASSSPPGAGGDEQFF. The CDR3 DNA follows: TGTGCCAGCAGTTCCCCCCCCGGGGCGGGAGGGGATGAGCAGTTCTTC.

The V and J genes are TRBV21-1 and TRBJ1-1. TRBV21-1 is a recognized pseudogene. The CDR3 runs 15 residues. DNA for the CDR3: TGTGCCAGCAGCTCCCGACCTAACCAGAACACTGAAGCTTTCTTT. Translation: CASSSRPNQNTEAFF.

The chain joins TRBV29-1 to TRBJ2-3, with a weak D call TRBD1 (5 bases). Trimming took 6 bases from V and 4 from J, leaving 17 bases between them. The length of the CDR3 is 14 residues. Germline lookup yields CDR1 SQVTM and CDR2 ANQGSEA. CDR3 DNA sequence: TGCAGCGTGGACAATCATATAGCCTCAGATACGCAGTATTTT. This codes for CSVDNHIASDTQYF.

The chain uses TRBV11-3 and TRBJ2-5, with no clear D. The J call could be wrong; TRBJ2-7 is a better fit for the DNA end. Germline CDR1 SGHNT, CDR2 YENEEA. This CDR3 is 15 amino acids long. CDR3 in DNA: TGTGCCAGCAGCTTACAATCTCAGCCCACCTACGAGCAGTACTTC. Its protein product is CASSLQSQPTYEQYF.

This clone turned up a few times. The CDR3 reads CACSWAETQYF. The CDR3 DNA is TGTGCCTGTTCGTGGGCAGAGACCCAGTACTTC. This chain connects TRBV30 to TRBJ2-5; D is ambiguous. Trimming took 6 bases from V and 4 from J, leaving 9 bases between them. Germline CDR1 and CDR2: GTSNPN and SVGIG (reference sequence). This CDR3 has 11 amino acids.